A single sample is the source of the 21 T cell receptor beta chains below, sequenced in a study of shared clonotypes between healthy human individuals. Profiling relied on immunoSEQ multiplex PCR, and the TCRdb table lists in-frame clones only, not all of them. In the table there are more than 2,000,000 clones, approximately 93% of which are singletons. The sequenced sample was naive CD4+ T cells from PBMCs. Subset noted: CD45RA+ positively selected. The receptor set was obtained from a man younger than 35 in good health. Some clones in this sample may be carry-over from other donors' samples.

The V and J genes are TRBV5-1 and TRBJ2-7, with TRBD1 as a possible D gene (5 bases). V lost 4 bases and J lost 1, with 15 bases in between. CDR1 and CDR2 (germline): SGHRS, YFSETQ. The CDR3 totals 15 residues. The CDR3 loop is CASSPAQGNSYEQYF. In nucleotides, the CDR3 is TGCGCCAGCAGCCCTGCCCAGGGCAATTCCTACGAGCAGTACTTC.

Points on this clone: Other DNA sequences within the sample encode an identical CDR3. This chain connects TRBV7-3 to TRBJ2-3; 10 bases agree with TRBD2. The junction had 5 bases not matched to a gene; V was cut back by 6 bases and J by 2 bases. Per the germline V gene, CDR1 is SGHTA and CDR2 is FQGTGA. The CDR3 runs to 15 residues. The CDR3 loop is CASSRTSGLTDTQYF. CDR3 DNA: TGTGCCAGCAGTAGGACTAGCGGACTCACAGATACGCAGTATTTT.

A note on this clone: The sample holds other DNA sequences that translate to the same CDR3. The chain uses TRBV9 and TRBJ2-5; 7 nucleotides match TRBD2. The CDR3 consists of 14 residues. Losses at the gene ends were 2 bases for V and 1 base for J; bases not matched to a gene: 2. Germline assignment: CDR1 SGDLS and CDR2 YYNGEE. Here the CDR3 reads CASSVGLGQETQYF. Written as DNA, the CDR3 is TGTGCCAGCAGCGTCGGACTAGGCCAAGAGACCCAGTACTTC.

The rearrangement joins TRBV7-9 to TRBJ1-1; D not resolved. V was cut by 7 bases and J by 5 bases, with 8 bases left in between. The CDR3 runs to 11 residues. The germline gives CDR1 SEHNR, CDR2 FQNEAQ (reference sequence). DNA for the CDR3: TGTGCCAGCACATGGGAGACTGAAGCTTTCTTT. This gives the protein CASTWETEAFF.

The gene calls are TRBV27 and TRBJ2-3; TRBD2 matches 10 bases. This CDR3 spans 14 amino acids. Germline V gives CDR1 MNHEY, CDR2 SMNVEV (reference sequence). CDR3 sequence reads: CTQKREGSTDTQYF. CDR3 in DNA: TGTACACAAAAGCGGGAGGGCAGCACAGATACGCAGTATTTT.

The chain has TRBV30 and TRBJ2-1, with TRBD2 identical over 11 bases. CDR3 length: 14 residues. Trimming removed 8 bases from V and 7 bases from J; junction bases left unmatched: 10. Germline V lookup: CDR1 GTSNPN, CDR2 SVGIG (reference sequence). The CDR3 region is CAGLAGGPINEQFF. DNA for the CDR3: TGTGCCGGATTAGCGGGAGGGCCCATTAATGAGCAGTTCTTC.

This chain connects TRBV7-2 to TRBJ2-5; D perhaps matches TRBD2 (5 bases). The ends were cut back, 5 bases at V and 5 bases at J, with 12 bases in the middle. The length of the CDR3 is 13 residues. Germline values: CDR1 SGHTA, CDR2 FQGNSA. As DNA, the CDR3 is TGTGCCAGCAGCCGGGAAGGTGGGGAGACCCAGTACTTC. Protein: CASSREGGETQYF.

The CDR3 reads CASSARTDSGELFF. CDR3 bases: TGTGCCAGCAGCGCTCGGACAGACTCCGGGGAGCTGTTTTTT. The rearrangement links TRBV9 to TRBJ2-2; a possible D gene is TRBD1 (6 bases). Germline V gene data show CDR1 as SGDLS and CDR2 as YYNGEE. The CDR3 has 14 amino acids. V lost 3 bases, J lost 6 bases, and 12 bases lay in between.

As regards this clone: The same CDR3 is also encoded by other DNA sequences in this sample. The rearrangement uses TRBV5-4 and TRBJ1-5, with TRBD1 matching over 11 bases. J lost 4 bases, V lost 4 bases, and 4 bases had no gene match. Germline assignment: CDR1 SGHNT and CDR2 YYREEE (reference sequence). The CDR3 runs to 15 residues. The CDR3 DNA follows: TGTGCCAGCAGCCCCGGGACAGGGGGTAATCAGCCCCAGCATTTT. Translation: CASSPGTGGNQPQHF.

This clone was observed once. The chain employs TRBV6-5 and TRBJ2-6; TRBD1 might be the D (6 bases). This CDR3 has 13 amino acids. Trimming cost V 5 bases and J 12 bases, with 14 bases left between them. Germline CDR1 reads MNHEY; CDR2 reads SVGAGI. The CDR3, as DNA: TGTGCCAGCAGTGGCCCGGGACAAGGCGTCCTGACTTTC. Translation gives CASSGPGQGVLTF.

The rearrangement links TRBV12-2 to TRBJ1-3; TRBD1, the D gene given by the table, was not confirmed from the DNA. TRBV12-2 is a recognized pseudogene. The CDR3 is made up of 16 amino acids. The CDR3 nucleotides read TGTGCAAGTCGCTTCCCACCGACAGGCCCTGGAAACACCATATATTTT. Its translation: CASRFPPTGPGNTIYF.

Remarks on this clone: Other nucleotide sequences from this sample produce the same CDR3. This rearrangement joins TRBV9 to TRBJ2-7; D gene unclear. Germline CDR1 SGDLS, CDR2 YYNGEE. CDR3 length: 11 amino acids. V was trimmed by 2 bases and J by 7 bases, leaving 7 bases between them. In nucleotides, the CDR3 is TGTGCCAGCAGCGTGGGAAGTGAGCAGTACTTC. This codes for CASSVGSEQYF.

This clone was seen only once. The identical CDR3 is also encoded by other nucleotide sequences in the sample. This chain links TRBV7-2 with TRBJ1-6; D unresolved. V lost 1 base, J lost 9 bases, and 7 bases lay in between. Germline CDR1 is SGHTA and CDR2 is FQGNSA. There are 13 residues in the CDR3. For the CDR3, the DNA is TGTGCCAGCAGCTTAGAACGGGGTTCACCCCTCCACTTT. Its protein product is CASSLERGSPLHF.

The chain has TRBV2 and TRBJ2-2; 8 bases are a match to TRBD1. This CDR3 spans 13 amino acids. Germline V gene data show CDR1 as SNHLY and CDR2 as FYNNEI. J gave up 6 bases and V 8 bases, and 5 bases lay outside the gene matches. Here the CDR3 reads CASGWTGPGELFF. CDR3 DNA: TGTGCCAGCGGATGGACAGGGCCCGGGGAGCTGTTTTTT.

V and J are TRBV5-1 and TRBJ2-5; perhaps TRBD2 as D (6 bases). CDR1 is SGHRS and CDR2 is YFSETQ in the germline V gene. CDR3 size: 14 residues. Between the trimmed V and J ends, which lost 6 bases and 5 bases, there was a span of 17 bases. The CDR3 nucleotides are TGCGCCAGCAACCCCCTTGCGGGAACCGAGACCCAGTACTTC. It translates to CASNPLAGTETQYF.

The chain uses TRBV28 and TRBJ1-4; 10 nucleotides line up with TRBD1. This CDR3 has 18 amino acids. Germline assignment: CDR1 MDHEN and CDR2 SYDVKM. The V and J ends lost 6 bases and 8 bases, in that order; junction bases with no gene match: 18. Here the CDR3 DNA reads TGTGCCAGCAGACCACCGGGACAGGGGTTTGCTGCTAGCGAAAAACTGTTTTTT. The encoded protein is CASRPPGQGFAASEKLFF. The full variable domain, with the rest looked up from reference TRBV28 and TRBJ1-4, is DVKVTQSSRYLVKRTGEKVFLECVQDMDHENMFWYRQDPGLGLRLIYFSYDVKMKEKGDIPEGYSVSREKKERFSLILESASTNQTSMYLCASRPPGQGFAASEKLFFGSGTQLSVL.

Concerning this clone itself: The sample holds other DNA sequences that translate to the same CDR3. V usage is TRBV27 and J usage is TRBJ2-5, with 9 nucleotides matching TRBD1. The CDR3 contains 13 residues. Trimming took 6 bases from V and 5 from J; bases not matched to a gene: 4. Germline CDR1 is MNHEY and CDR2 is SMNVEV (reference sequence). The DNA for the CDR3 is TGTGCCAGCAGAACAGGGGGCCGGGAGACCCAGTACTTC. It is translated as CASRTGGRETQYF.

J is TRBJ1-1 and V is TRBV30, with D possibly TRBD1 on 5 matching bases. V lost 8 bases, J lost 5 bases, and 21 bases lay in between. The V gene's germline CDR1 is GTSNPN and CDR2 SVGIG (reference sequence). The CDR3 length is 14 residues. CDR3 region: CAGELWGGGTEAFF. CDR3 coding DNA: TGTGCCGGGGAACTCTGGGGGGGAGGAACTGAAGCTTTCTTT.

J is TRBJ2-7 and V is TRBV7-6; D not certain. The V gene lost 1 base and the J gene lost 0 bases, with 7 bases spanning the gap. In germline, CDR1 is SGHVS, CDR2 FNYEAQ. This CDR3 is built from 14 residues. The CDR3 sequence: CASSLGLSSYEQYF. CDR3 DNA sequence: TGTGCCAGCAGCTTAGGTCTTAGCTCCTACGAGCAGTACTTC.

This rearrangement joins TRBV5-1 to TRBJ2-3; 7 bases are a match to TRBD2. V was clipped by 4 bases and J by 0 bases; unmatched bases: 5. The CDR3 extends over 15 amino acids. Germline V gene lookup returns CDR1 SGHRS and CDR2 YFSETQ. Here the CDR3 reads CASSKLATSTDTQYF. The CDR3, as DNA: TGCGCCAGCAGCAAACTAGCGACTAGCACAGATACGCAGTATTTT.

The chain combines TRBV5-1 with TRBJ2-2; the D gene is possibly TRBD1 (6 bases). The ends were cut back, 4 bases at V and 6 bases at J, with 13 bases in the middle. This CDR3 contains 14 residues. CDR1 and CDR2 (germline): SGHRS, YFSETQ. The CDR3 reads CASSGQQGPGELFF. The DNA for the CDR3 is TGCGCCAGCAGCGGACAACAGGGACCCGGGGAGCTGTTTTTT. Together with reference TRBV5-1 and TRBJ2-2, the CDR3 gives the full variable domain: KAGVTQTPRYLIKTRGQQVTLSCSPISGHRSVSWYQQTPGQGLQFLFEYFSETQRNKGNFPGRFSGRQFSNSRSEMNVSTLELGDSALYLCASSGQQGPGELFFGEGSRLTVL.